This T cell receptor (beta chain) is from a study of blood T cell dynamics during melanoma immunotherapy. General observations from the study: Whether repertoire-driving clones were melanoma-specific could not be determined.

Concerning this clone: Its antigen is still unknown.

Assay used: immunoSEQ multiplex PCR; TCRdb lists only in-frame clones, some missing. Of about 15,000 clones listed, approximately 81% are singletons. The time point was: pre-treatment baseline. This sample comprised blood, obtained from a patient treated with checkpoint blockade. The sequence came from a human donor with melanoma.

Written as DNA, the CDR3 is TGCGCCAGCAGCTTGGACAGAAGCTACGAGCAGTACTTC. Translating it yields CASSLDRSYEQYF. The genes are TRBV5-1 and TRBJ2-7, with no clear D. Deletions cut 0 bases from V and 3 bases from J, with 7 bases between. Germline-derived CDR1 and CDR2 are SGHRS and YFSETQ. This CDR3 is built from 13 residues.